This T cell receptor (beta chain) comes out of a study of response to subunit inactivated influenza vaccine. The CDR3 sequence is 15 residues long. TCRdb independently ran MiXCR on the RT-PCR reads; one entry per CDR3 protein. The data show about 540,000 distinct CDR3 sequences, roughly a quarter seen once. In addition, the sample was reused for a study of T cells expressing NK-cell markers. This second report adds: Generation of TCR beta cDNA was performed by 5'RACE template switching incorporating UMIs. Expanded NKG2C+ T cell clones had unclear HCMV specificity.

The specimen was CD4+ T cells sorted from PBMCs, collected 12 days after vaccination. This rearrangement joins TRBV21-1 to TRBJ2-1; the table's D call, TRBD2, was not checked against the DNA. TRBV21-1 is a listed pseudogene. The sequence was obtained from a man between 50 and 59 years old who received an inactivated influenza vaccine. The chain's CDR3 is CASSKRVAAYNEQFF. The DNA of the CDR3 is TGTGCCAGCAGCAAGAGGGTAGCGGCCTACAATGAGCAGTTCTTC.